Listed below are T cell receptor beta chains from one sample, sequenced in a study of blood T cell repertoires in COVID-19. Only in-frame clones appear in the TCRdb table, and some are missing; sequencing was by immunoSEQ multiplex PCR. The data hold 150,000 to 200,000 clones, with approximately 90% observed a single time. Sample: peripheral blood. These receptors were obtained from a woman aged 70 to 79 with COVID-19, enrolled during active disease. Each CDR3 is given with its conserved first and last residue. The D gene is left open where the match is weak. Size is omitted from some rows. Given values are once, few, many or a class for expanded clones.

>TRBJ2-1|-|-|TRBV3-1/TRBV3-2
TGTGCCAGCAGCCAAAAAGCGGACCCTTACAATGAGCAGTTCTTC
CASSQKADPYNEQFF
>TRBJ1-5|-|-|TRBV7-2
TGTGCCAGCAGCTCCCGGAAAAGACAGAGCAATCAGCCCCAGCATTTT
CASSSRKRQSNQPQHF
>TRBJ2-3|-|-|TRBV10-3
TGTGCCATCGCGGGGGCTATGAGTACAGATACGCAGTATTTT
CAIAGAMSTDTQYF
>TRBJ1-2|-|-|TRBV28
TGTGCCAGCAGCCCGAGGCGTAACTATGGCTACACCTTC
CASSPRRNYGYTF
>TRBJ2-7|once|-|TRBV4-3
TGCGCCAGCAGCCAAGGAAGGCGGGAGCAGTACTTC
CASSQGRREQYF
>TRBJ1-4|once|TRBD1|TRBV7-2
TGTGCCAGCAGCCCCCAGGGGGCCGGGGAAAAACTGTTTTTT
CASSPQGAGEKLFF
>TRBJ2-3|-|-|TRBV19
TGTGCCAGTAGCACAACCCCAAGACAGTCTAGCACAGATACGCAGTATTTT
CASSTTPRQSSTDTQYF
>TRBJ2-5|-|TRBD2|TRBV19
TGTGCCAGTTCTGCGGGAGGAGGGGATGTAGAGACCCAGTACTTC
CASSAGGGDVETQYF
>TRBJ2-7|-|TRBD2|TRBV27
TGTGCCAGCAGTTTCTCTAGCGGGAGGGCCTACGAGCAGTACTTC
CASSFSSGRAYEQYF
>TRBJ2-1|-|TRBD2|TRBV3-1/TRBV3-2
TGTGCCAGCAGCCAAGGACTAGCGGGAGGGGGTGAGCAGTTCTTC
CASSQGLAGGGEQFF
>TRBJ2-4|-|-|TRBV4-3
TGCGCCAGCAGCCGTGGTACCCATGGGAGTTCCAAAAACATTCAGTACTTC
CASSRGTHGSSKNIQYF
>TRBJ2-3|-|TRBD2|TRBV19
TGTGCCAGCCAGAGGGGGGAAGCGGGAGAAGGAGCAGATACGCAGTATTTT
CASQRGEAGEGADTQYF
>TRBJ2-3|-|-|TRBV19
TGTGCCAGTACCGATTCACTTGCGAGTACGCAGTATTTT
CASTDSLASTQYF
>TRBJ2-3|-|TRBD2|TRBV7-2
TGTGCCAGCAGCCGTAGCGGGTCTACCACAGATACGCAGTATTTT
CASSRSGSTTDTQYF
>TRBJ2-7|-|-|TRBV7-2
TGTGCCAGCAGCCTGAGCTCCTACGAGCAGTACTTC
CASSLSSYEQYF
>TRBJ2-2|-|-|TRBV18
TGTGCCAGCTCACCTCAAAACACCGGGGAGCTGTTTTTT
CASSPQNTGELFF
>TRBJ1-1|-|-|TRBV7-9
TGTGCCACCCTGAGGGACACTGAAGCTTTCTTT
CATLRDTEAFF
>TRBJ2-1|-|TRBD1|TRBV18
TGTGCCAGCTCACCACGCTTAAAGGGGGCTAACGGTGAGCAGTTCTTC
CASSPRLKGANGEQFF
>TRBJ2-3|once|-|TRBV28
TGTGCCAGCCTGACAGATAGCACAGATACGCAGTATTTT
CASLTDSTDTQYF
>TRBJ2-5|-|-|TRBV12-3/TRBV12-4
TGTGCCAGCAGTTTAGGAGAGGCCCAGTACTTC
CASSLGEAQYF
>TRBJ1-4|-|-|TRBV11-3
TGTGCCAGCAGCATTGGACAGAGTAATGAAAAACTGTTTTTT
CASSIGQSNEKLFF
>TRBJ1-2|-|-|TRBV7-9
TGTGCCAGCAGCTCGGGTATGGTACAGGGACGAGGCTACACCTTC
CASSSGMVQGRGYTF
>TRBJ1-2|once|TRBD1|TRBV19
TGTGCCAGTACCCCCTCCGGGGACAGCCGTACCCTAAACTATGGCTACACCTTC
CASTPSGDSRTLNYGYTF
>TRBJ2-5|-|TRBD2|TRBV2
TGTGCCAGCAGTGCCCCTAGCGGGAGCGAGACCCAGTACTTC
CASSAPSGSETQYF
>TRBJ1-2|-|TRBD1|TRBV3-1/TRBV3-2
TGTGCCAGCAGCCAAGATCTCGGACAGGGCCCGCGGGGCTACACCTTC
CASSQDLGQGPRGYTF
>TRBJ1-1|-|-|TRBV5-4
TGTGCCAGCAGCTTGGGGCTCCCCGGGTTGAACACTGAAGCTTTCTTT
CASSLGLPGLNTEAFF
>TRBJ1-1|-|-|TRBV13
TGTGCCAGCAGCTTCGGGGATACGAACACTGAAGCTTTCTTT
CASSFGDTNTEAFF
>TRBJ2-3|once|TRBD2|TRBV7-2
TGTGCCAGCACCGTTCTAGCGGGTACGCAGTATTTT
CASTVLAGTQYF
>TRBJ2-1|-|TRBD2|TRBV7-9
TGTGCCAGCAGCCTCGGGACTAGCGGGAACAATGAGCAGTTCTTC
CASSLGTSGNNEQFF
>TRBJ1-5|-|-|TRBV6-8
TGTGCCAGCAGTAGGAGTAAGCCCCAGCATTTT
CASSRSKPQHF
>TRBJ1-1|-|TRBD1|TRBV6-5
TGTGCCAGCAGTAAGACAGGGGTTGGCACTGAAGCTTTCTTT
CASSKTGVGTEAFF
>TRBJ2-3|-|-|TRBV5-1
TGCGCCAGCAGCTCACAGATCCCAGGCACAGATACGCAGTATTTT
CASSSQIPGTDTQYF
>TRBJ2-7|-|TRBD1|TRBV6-6
TGTGCCAGCAGTCCCCACTCGAACCGGGACAGGTCGGGAGAGCAGTACTTC
CASSPHSNRDRSGEQYF
>TRBJ2-1|-|TRBD2|TRBV11-3
TGTGCCAGCACTCGAGCGGGGCAGCACAATGAGCAGTTCTTC
CASTRAGQHNEQFF
>TRBJ2-5|-|TRBD2|TRBV27
TGTGCCAGCAGTTTAAGTGCTAGCGGGGAGACCCAGTACTTC
CASSLSASGETQYF
>TRBJ1-4|-|TRBD1|TRBV6-5
TGTGCCAGCAGATCAGGGGGTCTTAATGAAAAACTGTTTTTT
CASRSGGLNEKLFF
>TRBJ1-2|-|-|TRBV5-4
TGTGCCAGCAGCTTCCTAGACAGCCTCCCGGGCTACACCTTC
CASSFLDSLPGYTF
>TRBJ2-7|-|-|TRBV2
TGTGCCAGCAGTGAAGGAGCTGGCGAGCAGTACTTC
CASSEGAGEQYF
>TRBJ2-7|few|-|TRBV28
TGTGCCAGCAGTTTATATACCGTAGGGGCCGACTCCTACGAGCAGTACTTC
CASSLYTVGADSYEQYF
>TRBJ1-6|-|-|TRBV10-3
TGTGCCATCAGTGGAGGGAAGGAGGTATATTCACCCCTCCACTTT
CAISGGKEVYSPLHF
>TRBJ1-1|once|-|TRBV2
TGTGCCAGCAGTGCACAATCAGGGAACACTGAAGCTTTCTTT
CASSAQSGNTEAFF
>TRBJ1-2|-|TRBD1|TRBV6-5
TGTGCCAGCAGTTACGGGACAGGGGTGGGTGGCTACACCTTC
CASSYGTGVGGYTF
>TRBJ2-5|-|TRBD1|TRBV10-3
TGTGCCATCAGCTTGGACAGGGGAGGAGAGACCCAGTACTTC
CAISLDRGGETQYF
>TRBJ2-1|-|-|TRBV3-1/TRBV3-2
TGTGCCAGCGGTACACATGAGCAGTTCTTC
CASGTHEQFF
>TRBJ1-2|-|TRBD1|TRBV19
TGTGCCAGCCACGACAGGGGGCCTCTCACTTTT
CASHDRGPLTF
>TRBJ2-5|-|-|TRBV5-1
TGCGCCAGCAGCTTGGTCAGGGGGGCGATTGAGACCCAGTACTTC
CASSLVRGAIETQYF
>TRBJ2-5|-|TRBD2|TRBV5-1
TGCGCCAGCAGCTTGACGGGGACTAGTGCGGAGGGAGAGACCCAGTACTTC
CASSLTGTSAEGETQYF
>TRBJ2-7|-|-|TRBV2
TGTGCCAGCAGTGACAGCTACGAGCAGTACTTC
CASSDSYEQYF